These 14 T cell receptor beta chains came from one sample sequenced in a study of shared clonotypes between healthy human individuals. TCRdb's table, derived via immunoSEQ multiplex PCR, lists solely in-frame clones and lacks some. The sample lists around 600,000 clones, about 95% occurring once. Naivety among CD8 cells was defined by CD45RO negativity and positive CCR7 selection, thereby excluding terminally differentiated effector memory CD45RA+ cells. Source material: naive CD8+ T cells sorted from blood. All receptors derive from a woman in her 30s in good health.

Note on this clone: One end of the junction does not line up with germline, which may come from a read error. The chain carries TRBV20-1 and TRBJ2-5, with a tentative D call TRBD2 (5 bases). The CDR3 consists of 11 residues. Germline CDR1 is DFQATT and CDR2 is SNEGSKA (reference sequence). The CDR3 DNA is TGTAGATTAGCCAGCGGTGAGACCCAGTACTTC. This sequence encodes CRLASGETQYF.

The chain uses TRBV5-6 and TRBJ2-7, with 7 nucleotides matching TRBD2. V shed 2 bases, J shed 3 bases, and the junction held 17 bases outside the gene matches. There are 18 residues in the CDR3. CDR1 and CDR2 from the germline V gene are SGHDT and YYEEEE. The CDR3: CASSLKGLGREPNYEQYF. The CDR3 DNA sequence: TGTGCCAGCAGCTTAAAGGGTTTGGGGCGGGAGCCAAACTACGAGCAGTACTTC. Full variable domain (remainder filled in from reference TRBV5-6 and TRBJ2-7): DAGVTQSPTHLIKTRGQQVTLRCSPKSGHDTVSWYQQALGQGPQFIFQYYEEEERQRGNFPDRFSGHQFPNYSSELNVNALLLGDSALYLCASSLKGLGREPNYEQYFGPGTRLTVT.

The V and J genes are TRBV28 and TRBJ1-3; TRBD1 agrees at 7 bases. CDR1 is MDHEN and CDR2 is SYDVKM in the germline V gene. The CDR3 is 13 residues long. Trimming at V came to 8 bases and at J to 0 bases, leaving 1 base not matched to a gene. The CDR3 spells CASRDSSGNTIYF. CDR3 bases: TGTGCCAGCCGGGACAGCTCTGGAAACACCATATATTTT. Combining the CDR3 with reference TRBV28 and TRBJ1-3 gives the whole variable domain DVKVTQSSRYLVKRTGEKVFLECVQDMDHENMFWYRQDPGLGLRLIYFSYDVKMKEKGDIPEGYSVSREKKERFSLILESASTNQTSMYLCASRDSSGNTIYFGEGSWLTVV.

The rearrangement uses TRBV28 and TRBJ2-1; TRBD1 is a possible D gene (5 bases). The CDR3 extends over 17 amino acids. Germline V lookup: CDR1 MDHEN, CDR2 SYDVKM. V lost 3 bases and J lost 4, with 19 bases in between. The CDR3 DNA sequence: TGTGCCAGCAGTTTCTCAGGGTTGGGGTTGGGGTACAATGAGCAGTTCTTC. This gives the protein CASSFSGLGLGYNEQFF. The entire variable domain, with the rest obtained from reference TRBV28 and TRBJ2-1, is as follows: DVKVTQSSRYLVKRTGEKVFLECVQDMDHENMFWYRQDPGLGLRLIYFSYDVKMKEKGDIPEGYSVSREKKERFSLILESASTNQTSMYLCASSFSGLGLGYNEQFFGPGTRLTVL.

For the CDR3, the DNA is TGTGCCAGCAGTTCCCAAACCACAGATACGCAGTATTTT. Its translation is CASSSQTTDTQYF. V gene TRBV27 combines with J gene TRBJ2-3; D ambiguous. Trimming left V 4 bases short and J 2 bases short, with 7 bases between. CDR1 MNHEY and CDR2 SMNVEV come from the germline V gene (reference sequence). The CDR3 consists of 13 residues.

The V gene is TRBV5-6, the J gene TRBJ2-7; weak D call: TRBD2 (6 bases). CDR3 length: 15 amino acids. Germline V gene sequence: CDR1 SGHDT, CDR2 YYEEEE. V shed 2 bases and J shed 4 bases, with 16 bases lying between them. CDR3 coding DNA: TGTGCCAGCAGCTTTTCTGGGACTTCGATATACGAGCAGTACTTC. Its protein product is CASSFSGTSIYEQYF.

The chain employs TRBV29-1 and TRBJ2-1, with 7 bases lining up with TRBD2. The CDR3 loop spans 14 amino acids. V gave up 6 bases and J gave up 0 bases; unmatched junction bases: 5. Germline lookup yields CDR1 SQVTM and CDR2 ANQGSEA. As DNA, the CDR3 is TGCAGCGTAGCTAGCGGAAGCTCCTACAATGAGCAGTTCTTC. It encodes CSVASGSSYNEQFF.

The rearrangement links TRBV7-8 to TRBJ2-7; D not resolved. CDR3 length: 16 residues. V lost 6 bases and J 0 bases, leaving 18 bases between the germline ends. Per germline, CDR1 SGHVS and CDR2 FQNEAQ. The CDR3 is CASSLRPASSSYEQYF. The CDR3 coding sequence is TGTGCCAGCAGTCTCAGGCCGGCGTCTTCCTCCTACGAGCAGTACTTC.

Turning to this clone: Other DNA sequences in this sample translate to the same CDR3. The V gene is TRBV10-3, the J gene TRBJ2-3; 11 nucleotides match TRBD2. Per the germline V gene, CDR1 is ENHRY and CDR2 is SYGVKD. The CDR3 length is 19 residues. Losses at the gene ends were 10 bases for V and 0 bases for J; bases not matched to a gene: 18. CDR3 in amino acids: CATEEFGTSGEPSTDTQYF. The DNA of the CDR3 is TGTGCCACTGAGGAGTTCGGGACTAGCGGAGAACCTAGCACAGATACGCAGTATTTT.

This rearrangement joins TRBV4-2 to TRBJ2-7, with 11 bases aligning to TRBD2. CDR1 is LGHNA and CDR2 is YNFKEQ in the germline V gene. The CDR3 is 15 residues long. Trimming cost V 3 bases and J 3 bases; bases outside gene matches: 4. CDR3 region: CASSQSTSGIYEQYF. The CDR3 coding sequence is TGTGCCAGCAGCCAGTCGACTAGCGGGATCTACGAGCAGTACTTC.

Only one count was recorded for this clone. Other DNA sequences in this sample translate to the same CDR3. The rearrangement uses TRBV5-4 and TRBJ2-7; perhaps TRBD2 as D (5 bases). Germline V CDR1 and CDR2: SGHNT, YYREEE (reference sequence). Trimming shortened V by 0 bases and J by 7 bases, and 11 bases separated the two germline ends. The CDR3 has 13 residues. In DNA form, the CDR3 reads TGTGCCAGCAGCTTGGGGTCCGGCGGGGAGCAGTACTTC. Translation gives CASSLGSGGEQYF.

This sequence joins TRBV15 and TRBJ2-2; D might be TRBD2 (6 bases). Trimming removed 5 bases from V and 4 bases from J, with 14 bases in between. The CDR3 is 15 residues long. Germline values: CDR1 LNHNV, CDR2 YYDKDF (reference sequence). The CDR3 nucleotides are TGTGCCACCAGCCCCGTAGGAGGGAGCACCGGGGAGCTGTTTTTT. This encodes CATSPVGGSTGELFF.

A note on this clone: Other DNA sequences within the sample encode an identical CDR3. The genes are TRBV27 and TRBJ2-5, with TRBD2 matching 13 bases. Losses at the gene ends were 5 bases for V and 5 bases for J; bases not matched to a gene: 5. Looked up from germline, CDR1 is MNHEY and CDR2 is SMNVEV (reference sequence). The CDR3 is 15 residues long. DNA for the CDR3: TGTGCCAGCAGTCCCGGGACTAGCGGGAAGGAGACCCAGTACTTC. This encodes CASSPGTSGKETQYF.

The rearrangement uses TRBV4-2 and TRBJ2-1; D is unclear. CDR3 length: 13 amino acids. V lost 0 bases, J lost 10 bases, and 10 bases lay in between. CDR1 is LGHNA and CDR2 is YNFKEQ in the germline V gene. The CDR3 reads CASSQEMGWEQFF. CDR3 nucleotides: TGTGCCAGCAGCCAAGAAATGGGGTGGGAGCAGTTCTTC.